Listed below are T cell receptor beta chains from one sample, sequenced in a study of glioma-infiltrating T cells after dendritic cell vaccination. Measured with immunoSEQ multiplex PCR; TCRdb has only the in-frame clones, and not every one. The sample consists of some 110,000 clones, 85% to 90% of them appearing once. The material was blood, obtained after dendritic cell vaccination. The origin of the receptors is a human donor with glioblastoma. CDR3s include the opening cysteine and the closing phenylalanine or tryptophan. The D gene is left open where the match is weak. For some rows the clone size is stated as once, few or many, or as a class when expanded; others skip it.

clone_size,v_call,j_call,d_call,cdr3_nt,cdr3_aa
once,TRBV4-1,TRBJ1-6,TRBD1,TGCGCCAGCTCCGGGACAGTTAATTCCCCCCTCCACTTT,CASSGTVNSPLHF
once,TRBV6-6,TRBJ1-4,NA,TGTGCCAGCAGTCCCGGGGGGGGTGAAAAACTGTTTTTT,CASSPGGGEKLFF
NA,TRBV27,TRBJ1-2,NA,TGTGCCAGCAGTTCGTACGGGACTCCGGGGGACTATGGCTACACCTTC,CASSSYGTPGDYGYTF
NA,TRBV7-2,TRBJ2-7,TRBD1,TGTGCCAGCAGTCGCCGGGACAGCTCCTACGAGCAGTACTTC,CASSRRDSSYEQYF
NA,TRBV5-6,TRBJ2-2,TRBD2,TGTGCCAGCAGCTTATTACCGGGGGGGGGCGCCGCCGGGGAGCTGTTTTTT,CASSLLPGGGAAGELFF
NA,TRBV11-2,TRBJ2-5,NA,TGTGCCAGCAGCCCCGCCGGGGTAGAGACCCAGTACTTC,CASSPAGVETQYF
NA,TRBV18,TRBJ2-7,TRBD2,TGTGCCAGCTCACCAACTAGCGGGCTCTCCTACGAGCAGTACTTC,CASSPTSGLSYEQYF
NA,TRBV7-2,TRBJ1-2,NA,TGTGCCAGCAGCTTAGACAGGGAACATGGCTACACCTTC,CASSLDREHGYTF
few,TRBV27,TRBJ1-5,TRBD1,TGTGCCAGCAGTTTCCCAGGGGGCAAGCAGCCCCAGCATTTT,CASSFPGGKQPQHF
NA,TRBV7-8,TRBJ1-4,TRBD1,TGTGCCAGCAGCAGGGGAACAGGGGGCGCAGGGGAAAAACTGTTTTTT,CASSRGTGGAGEKLFF
once,TRBV5-1,TRBJ1-1,TRBD1,TGCGCCAGCAGCCTCCGGGACAGAGAAGCATGGACTGAAGCTTTCTTT,CASSLRDREAWTEAFF
NA,TRBV29-1,TRBJ2-1,NA,TGCAGCGTGGGTCAGAGGGCCGAGCAGTTCTTC,CSVGQRAEQFF
NA,TRBV29-1,TRBJ2-1,TRBD1,TGCAGCGCCCGAACAGGGGGCAATGAGCAGTTCTTC,CSARTGGNEQFF
NA,TRBV4-1,TRBJ2-7,TRBD2,TGCGCCAGCAGCCAAGGGGGAGCGGGAGGACAGTACGAGCAGTACTTC,CASSQGGAGGQYEQYF
once,TRBV9,TRBJ2-1,NA,TGTGCCAGCAGCGTAGTGGCAGGGGTCAATGAGCAGTTCTTC,CASSVVAGVNEQFF
NA,TRBV30,TRBJ1-5,NA,TGTGCCTGGAGTGGACATATTGATCAGCCCCAGCATTTT,CAWSGHIDQPQHF
NA,TRBV11-2,TRBJ1-1,NA,TGTGCCAGCGGGGGGGAGACTGTTAACACTGAAGCTTTCTTT,CASGGETVNTEAFF
NA,TRBV11-2,TRBJ2-7,NA,TGTGCCAGCACCTTGGCATTGGACTCCGAGCAGTACTTC,CASTLALDSEQYF
NA,TRBV5-1,TRBJ1-2,TRBD1,TGCGCCAGCAGCGTGGGACAGAAATATGGCTACACCTTC,CASSVGQKYGYTF
NA,TRBV27,TRBJ2-5,TRBD2,TGTGCCAGCAGGGGACTAGCGGGAAACCAAGAGACCCAGTACTTC,CASRGLAGNQETQYF
once,TRBV6-1,TRBJ1-2,TRBD1,TGTGCCAGCATTCCCTCGACAGGGGGCTATGGCTACACCTTC,CASIPSTGGYGYTF
NA,TRBV29-1,TRBJ2-1,TRBD2,TGCAGCGTTGATCCAAGCATAACTAGCGGGAGGGCCCGGGCCTACAATGAGCAGTTCTTC,CSVDPSITSGRARAYNEQFF
NA,TRBV5-1,TRBJ2-5,TRBD2,TGCGCCAGCAGCTTGAGTGGGGGGGTGTTGGAGACCCAGTACTTC,CASSLSGGVLETQYF
NA,TRBV15,TRBJ2-5,TRBD1,TGTGCCACCAGCAGATCCCTGACAGGGGGCGGAGAGACCCAGTACTTC,CATSRSLTGGGETQYF
NA,TRBV6-6,TRBJ1-6,NA,TGTGCCAGCAGTTACGCAGGGTGGGTGGCCCTCCACTTT,CASSYAGWVALHF
NA,TRBV5-1,TRBJ1-5,NA,TGCGCCAGCAGCTTGGATGGACAACCGAATCAGCCCCAGCATTTT,CASSLDGQPNQPQHF
NA,TRBV5-1,TRBJ1-4,NA,TGCGCCAGCAGCGCCGGACAGACAACTAATGAAAAACTGTTTTTT,CASSAGQTTNEKLFF
NA,TRBV14,TRBJ2-1,NA,TGTGCCAGCAGCCAAGGAGCGGCAGCGTACAATGAGCAGTTCTTC,CASSQGAAAYNEQFF
few,TRBV29-1,TRBJ1-4,NA,TGCAGCGCCGGTTGGTATTTGGAAAAACTGTTTTTT,CSAGWYLEKLFF
NA,TRBV15,TRBJ1-5,NA,TGTGCCACCAGCCCTCACGACTGGAATCAGCCCCAGCATTTT,CATSPHDWNQPQHF
NA,TRBV6-1,TRBJ2-2,TRBD1,TGTGCCAGCAGTGGGCTGGTAGGGACAGGGGCAACCGGGGAGCTGTTTTTT,CASSGLVGTGATGELFF
once,TRBV4-1,TRBJ1-6,NA,TGCGCCAGCAGCCAACGTAGTGCGTCCCCCCTCCACTTT,CASSQRSASPLHF
NA,TRBV28,TRBJ1-2,TRBD1,TGTGCCAGCAGCACACCCTCCCTGCTTCAGGGGGGAAGGATTGGTTACTATGGCTACACCTTC,CASSTPSLLQGGRIGYYGYTF
NA,TRBV9,TRBJ2-7,TRBD1,TGTGCCAGCAGCGTAAATTTGGACAGGACCTACGAGCAGTACTTC,CASSVNLDRTYEQYF
once,TRBV4-2,TRBJ2-7,TRBD2,TGTGCCAGCAGCCAAGAAGGTAGCGGGAGGGCCAGATACGAGCAGTACTTC,CASSQEGSGRARYEQYF
NA,TRBV30,TRBJ2-5,NA,TGTGCCTGGAGTGTAATCTCAACAGGGACGGAGACCCAGTACTTC,CAWSVISTGTETQYF
NA,TRBV7-9,TRBJ1-2,TRBD1,TGTGCCAGCAGCTTAACCGGACAGGATTATGGCTACACCTTC,CASSLTGQDYGYTF
NA,TRBV7-2,TRBJ2-3,TRBD2,TGTGCCAGCACGACGGGGGGAGTGAACACAGATACGCAGTATTTT,CASTTGGVNTDTQYF
NA,TRBV4-2,TRBJ2-3,TRBD2,TGTGCCAGCAGCCAAGATATCGCGGGGGGTTTCCGTTACACAGATACGCAGTATTTT,CASSQDIAGGFRYTDTQYF
NA,TRBV7-9,TRBJ2-5,NA,TGTGCCAGCAGCCCTACCTCGGGGTTAGAGACCCAGTACTTC,CASSPTSGLETQYF
NA,TRBV10-3,TRBJ1-5,NA,TGTGCCACCGGGGGGGGGAATCAGCCCCAGCATTTT,CATGGGNQPQHF
NA,TRBV19,TRBJ1-2,TRBD1,TGTGCCAGCCTCAGGGGGTTCTCTTATGGCTACACCTTC,CASLRGFSYGYTF
NA,TRBV9,TRBJ2-1,NA,TGTGCCAGCAGCGTTAGCGGAGCCGGGAATGAGCAGTTCTTC,CASSVSGAGNEQFF
once,TRBV5-1,TRBJ2-7,NA,TGCGCCAGCAGTTCAGGGGTCCACGAGCAGTACTTC,CASSSGVHEQYF
few,TRBV11-2,TRBJ2-7,NA,TGTGCCAGCAGCTTACTGGGCCAATACGAGCAGTACTTC,CASSLLGQYEQYF
NA,TRBV25-1,TRBJ1-6,NA,TGTGCCAGCAGTGAATACGGGGGGCTGTCCTATAATTCACCCCTCCACTTT,CASSEYGGLSYNSPLHF
NA,TRBV7-9,TRBJ2-5,NA,TGTGCCAGCAGCTTATTTCTCGAGACCCAGTACTTC,CASSLFLETQYF
NA,TRBV7-9,TRBJ1-1,TRBD1,TGTGCCAGCAGCCAGTGGGACAGGGCCGACACTGAAGCTTTCTTT,CASSQWDRADTEAFF
NA,TRBV4-1,TRBJ2-3,NA,TGCGCCAGCAGCCGGGACTCAAGCACAGATACGCAGTATTTT,CASSRDSSTDTQYF
NA,TRBV27,TRBJ2-7,TRBD1,TGTGCCAGCAGTTTATCGTCGATCCGAGGACAGGGGGCGTACGAGCAGTACTTC,CASSLSSIRGQGAYEQYF
NA,TRBV11-2,TRBJ2-7,TRBD1,TGTGCCAGCAGCGCCGCCGGGACAGGGGGGACCTACGAGCAGTACTTC,CASSAAGTGGTYEQYF
NA,TRBV9,TRBJ2-7,TRBD1,TGTGCCAGCAGCGACCGGACAGGTTCCGCCGAGCAGTACTTC,CASSDRTGSAEQYF
NA,TRBV25-1,TRBJ2-5,NA,TGTGCCAGCAGTGACCCCCCGGGACAAGGCCAAGAGACCCAGTACTTC,CASSDPPGQGQETQYF